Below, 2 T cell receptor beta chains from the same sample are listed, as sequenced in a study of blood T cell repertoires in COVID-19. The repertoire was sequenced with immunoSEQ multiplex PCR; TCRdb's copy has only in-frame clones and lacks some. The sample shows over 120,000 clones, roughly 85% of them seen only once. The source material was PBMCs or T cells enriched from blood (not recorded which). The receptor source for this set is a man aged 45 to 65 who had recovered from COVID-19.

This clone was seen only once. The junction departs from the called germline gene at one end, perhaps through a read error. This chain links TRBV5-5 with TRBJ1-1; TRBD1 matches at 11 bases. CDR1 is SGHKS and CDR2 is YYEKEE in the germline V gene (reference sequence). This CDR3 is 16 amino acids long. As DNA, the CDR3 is TGTGCCAGCAGCTTGGGAGGGACAGGGGGTAACATTGAAGCTTTCTTT. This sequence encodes CASSLGGTGGNIEAFF.

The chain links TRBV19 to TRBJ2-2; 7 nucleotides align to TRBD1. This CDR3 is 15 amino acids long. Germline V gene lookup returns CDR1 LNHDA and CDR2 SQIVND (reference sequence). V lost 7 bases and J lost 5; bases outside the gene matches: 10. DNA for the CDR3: TGTGCCAGTAAAGAGACCGGGACAGTTACCGGGGAGCTGTTTTTT. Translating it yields CASKETGTVTGELFF. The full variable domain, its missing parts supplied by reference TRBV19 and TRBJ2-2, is DGGITQSPKYLFRKEGQNVTLSCEQNLNHDAMYWYRQDPGQGLRLIYYSQIVNDFQKGDIAEGYSVSREKKESFPLTVTSAQKNPTAFYLCASKETGTVTGELFFGEGSRLTVL.